These 14 T cell receptor beta chains share one sample of origin, sequenced in a study of CXCR3-negative and CXCR3-positive naive CD8 T cells. These receptors are not linked to any known antigen. Study-level findings and limits: Higher TRB CDR3 hydrophobicity marked CXCR3-positive naive cells relative to CXCR3-negative naive cells.

In preparing the TRB cDNA libraries, 5' RACE with UMI labels was used. TCRdb re-called the 5' RACE reads and shows each CDR3 protein once, DNA omitted. This sample's clone table lists under 85,000 distinct CDR3 sequences. What was sequenced was naive CXCR3+ CD8+ T cells from blood. Indicated subset: CD45RO-CCR7+CD27+CD95- naive CD8+ T cells expressing CXCR3 (TNR3+). The receptors were sampled from a human donor in good health. Some clones in this sample may be carry-over from other donors' samples.

The chain carries TRBV7-2 and TRBJ2-3. The germline V gene has CDR1 SGHTA and CDR2 FQGNSA. This CDR3 has 15 residues. CDR3 loop: CASSFGGQRTDTQYF.

V and J are TRBV29-1 and TRBJ2-1; lacking DNA, the TRBD1 call made by TCRdb goes unchecked. This CDR3 comprises 15 residues. CDR1 is SQVTM and CDR2 is ANQGSEA in the germline V gene. The CDR3 sequence: CSVFPAEGSYNEQFF.

V usage is TRBV14 and J usage is TRBJ2-7; no DNA is available, so the TRBD1 call from TCRdb remains unchecked. Germline CDR1 SGHDN, CDR2 FVKESK. This CDR3 comprises 14 residues. CDR3: CASSLQGNYYEQYF.

The gene calls are TRBV5-1 and TRBJ2-7; no DNA is available, so the TRBD1 call from TCRdb remains unchecked. The V gene's germline CDR1 is SGHRS and CDR2 YFSETQ. This CDR3 region has 15 residues. The CDR3 sequence: CASSLRTTISHEQYF.

J is TRBJ2-7 and V is TRBV6-2 or TRBV6-3. The CDR3 extends over 12 amino acids. Germline V gene data show CDR1 as MNHEY and CDR2 as SVGEGT. This CDR3 is CASGDTAYEQYF.

The chain recombines TRBV14 with TRBJ1-6. Germline V gives CDR1 SGHDN, CDR2 FVKESK. This CDR3 is 15 amino acids long. The CDR3 loop is CASSSLTVWNSPLHF.

The chain links TRBV11-2 to TRBJ1-1. CDR3 length: 16 residues. Germline V gene data show CDR1 as SGHAT and CDR2 as FQNNGV. The CDR3 region is CASSLTPGTVGGEAFF.

The V and J genes are TRBV5-6 and TRBJ2-5; TCRdb names TRBD1, which stays unverified in the absence of DNA. This CDR3 region has 14 residues. Germline assignment: CDR1 SGHDT and CDR2 YYEEEE. The CDR3: CASSSGGSQETQYF.

The V call is TRBV5-1, the J call TRBJ1-1; TCRdb names TRBD1, which stays unverified in the absence of DNA. Germline assignment: CDR1 SGHRS and CDR2 YFSETQ. This CDR3 spans 14 amino acids. CDR3 protein: CASSVGTGRTEAFF. Full variable domain (remainder filled in from reference TRBV5-1 and TRBJ1-1): KAGVTQTPRYLIKTRGQQVTLSCSPISGHRSVSWYQQTPGQGLQFLFEYFSETQRNKGNFPGRFSGRQFSNSRSEMNVSTLELGDSALYLCASSVGTGRTEAFFGQGTRLTVV.

This chain connects TRBV27 to TRBJ2-2. Germline lookup yields CDR1 MNHEY and CDR2 SMNVEV (reference sequence). CDR3 length: 13 residues. This chain's CDR3 is CASSGENTGELFF.

The V call is TRBV29-1, the J call TRBJ2-3; TCRdb's D call of TRBD1 is untestable without DNA. The germline V gene has CDR1 SQVTM and CDR2 ANQGSEA. CDR3 length: 15 residues. The CDR3 spells CSVATGGGDTDTQYF.

The chain links TRBV6-2 or TRBV6-3 to TRBJ1-1; TCRdb gives TRBD1 as the D gene, but with no DNA this cannot be confirmed. This CDR3 contains 16 residues. The germline CDR1 and CDR2 sequences are MNHEY and SVGEGT. The CDR3 loop reads CASTAQGAYYNTEAFF.

The chain joins TRBV6-5 to TRBJ2-4; TCRdb reports TRBD1, a call that lacks DNA to check it against. Germline values: CDR1 MNHEY, CDR2 SVGAGI. There are 14 residues in the CDR3. CDR3 in amino acids: CASSYGQELNIQYF.

This chain joins TRBV20-1 and TRBJ2-7; without DNA, the TCRdb call of TRBD1 cannot be checked. There are 15 residues in the CDR3. Germline CDR1 is DFQATT and CDR2 is SNEGSKA (reference sequence). Here the CDR3 reads CSAPYDRPPSYEQYF.